This TCR beta chain was captured in a study of blood T cells in healthy people across ages (dated by TCRdb to between 2014 and 2017). About the full investigation: In model experiments, roughly one uniquely barcoded TCR beta cDNA molecule per two T cells was captured by template switching. Using deep sequencing normalized with unique cDNA molecular identifiers, the study measured how TCR beta repertoire diversity changes with age. To avoid experimental bias, donors of different ages were randomly spread across the sequencing lanes. The donors were split into four age groups: young (average roughly 15 years), middle-aged (roughly 39), aged (over 55) and long-lived (roughly 77). Using the same blood draw, the study looked at two additional independent replicas of 1 million unique cDNA reads for two donors, one aged 18 to 30 and the other aged 80 or older. Beyond this particular receptor, the publication reports: A strong correlation was found between observed TCR beta diversity and the percentage of naive T cells measured by flow cytometry. Because profiling used bulk unsorted PBMCs, naive and antigen-experienced compartments could not be compared conclusively. Compared with the aged group, the long-lived group had more naive CD4+ T cells, fewer expanded clones and increased TCR diversity, suggesting age selection. Estimates of total diversity from one million sequenced T cells were regarded as lower bounds and underestimates. As age increased, observed TCR beta diversity per million T cells dropped in a roughly linear way, and a significant reduction was already evident by age about 40. The CMV infection status of donors was not known, potentially confounding age-related changes in expanded clonotypes.

Systemically healthy Caucasian individuals from Russia, about 38 in total and aged roughly 6 to 100 years, were included as donors. Each donor gave 8.5 to 10 milliliters of peripheral blood, collected into EDTA-treated Vacutainer tubes. Ficoll-Paque density-gradient centrifugation was used to isolate PBMCs, with at least 7 million per sample. Total RNA, at least 6 micrograms per sample, was extracted from PBMCs with Trizol reagent. Naive CD45RAhigh/CD27high T cell percentages were measured by flow cytometry on a PBMC aliquot from every donor. In regard to this clonotype: Its antigen has not been determined. No much larger clonotype is one base removed from it; base qualities were not supplied.

The library came from 5' RACE. Sequenced on an Illumina HiSeq 2500. A second roughly 6 to 12 cycle PCR used a sample-barcoded 5' primer and a J-beta primer mix. A template-switch 5' adaptor carrying 12 random nucleotides introduced a unique molecular identifier onto each TCR beta cDNA molecule. Each sample yielded at least 2.5 million CDR3-containing paired-end reads. First-strand cDNA synthesis was performed from all RNA using the Mint cDNA synthesis kit, with priming by a TRBC-specific oligonucleotide. Following uracil-DNA glycosylase treatment, all cDNA underwent a first 18-cycle PCR with the universal primers M1SS and BC2_uni_R. In the original analysis: For normalization, 1 million high-quality reads were randomly selected from each sample, with every read carrying a distinct molecular identifier. Reads with shared molecular identifiers were discarded instead of being binned into consensus sequences. MiTCR, with a Q25 quality threshold and the strictest error-elimination algorithm, was used for CDR3 identification, clonotype clustering and error correction. A nonparametric unseen species model with Euler transformation was used to estimate lower-bound total TCR beta diversity. In-frame beta chains were kept once TCRdb had trimmed the public reads at Q25 with fastp and called clones with MiXCR. Under each unique CDR3 protein, matching rows form one entry showing the most common genes and DNA. In this record, the V and J calls reflect TCRdb's handling and not the investigators' own analysis. In this sample the table shows 1.5 million to 2 million distinct CDR3 sequences, less than 50% of which occur a single time. The ten largest clones take up around 2.1% of the sample.

The sample comprised blood. This receptor was obtained from a middle-aged woman in good health.

The CDR3 region has the sequence CASSVELGGGGSYNEQFF. The bases are TGTGCCAGCAGCGTAGAGTTAGGCGGCGGGGGCTCCTACAATGAGCAGTTCTTC. The rearranged segments are TRBV9 and TRBJ2-1, and TRBD2 aligns with 7 junction nucleotides. The CDR3 covers 18 residues, taking in both the cysteine and the phenylalanine. The retained sequence is limited to the CDR3, 54 bases, with the frame set at the first base. Reading the germline V gene gives CDR1 SGDLS and CDR2 YYNGEE. At the junction V is shortened by 0 bases and J by 0 bases; bases outside the gene matches: 9. The variable domain in full, with residues beyond the CDR3 obtained from the reference TRBV9 and TRBJ2-1 genes, is DSGVTQTPKHLITATGQRVTLRCSPRSGDLSVYWYQQSLDQGLQFLIQYYNGEERAKGNILERFSAQQFPDLHSELNLSSLELGDSALYFCASSVELGGGGSYNEQFFGPGTRLTVL.